The rows below give T cell receptor beta chains drawn from one sample of a study of CD8 T cells in ankylosing spondylitis. A single record per CDR3 protein comes from TCRdb applying MiXCR to the 5' RACE reads. The sample has 200,000 to 250,000 distinct CDR3 sequences; 18% are singletons. Sequencing was performed on blood, either unsorted or a sorted T cell fraction (not recorded which). The receptors were sampled from a male donor with ankylosing spondylitis. Each CDR3 is given without its conserved first and last residue.

v_call cdr3_aa
TRBV28 ASSLTPAGSVGYT
TRBV9 ASSVGREYSYNEQF
TRBV12-3/TRBV12-4 ASSTRDRGFQETQY
TRBV7-9 ASSFPGLSNIQY
TRBV7-9 ASSLVTDYNEQF
TRBV16 ASSQTPPSGGDTQY
TRBV27 ASSLSTGRQETQY
TRBV6-5 ASSSLAGSYWQY
TRBV6-5 ASSYAMGLDLYEQY
TRBV7-8 ASSLAGSGETQY
TRBV7-9 ASSLILADYGYT
TRBV12-3/TRBV12-4 ASSLGESTQY
TRBV5-1 ASSLFAGHSGANVLT
TRBV7-9 ASSLVPGTGEAF
TRBV4-1 ASSQLDREAF
TRBV25-1 ASSEFEDRADEQY
TRBV6-5 ASSYSWGSTDTQY
TRBV29-1 SVGVPGTGGLEQY
TRBV7-6 ASSPGRGEGSYNEQF